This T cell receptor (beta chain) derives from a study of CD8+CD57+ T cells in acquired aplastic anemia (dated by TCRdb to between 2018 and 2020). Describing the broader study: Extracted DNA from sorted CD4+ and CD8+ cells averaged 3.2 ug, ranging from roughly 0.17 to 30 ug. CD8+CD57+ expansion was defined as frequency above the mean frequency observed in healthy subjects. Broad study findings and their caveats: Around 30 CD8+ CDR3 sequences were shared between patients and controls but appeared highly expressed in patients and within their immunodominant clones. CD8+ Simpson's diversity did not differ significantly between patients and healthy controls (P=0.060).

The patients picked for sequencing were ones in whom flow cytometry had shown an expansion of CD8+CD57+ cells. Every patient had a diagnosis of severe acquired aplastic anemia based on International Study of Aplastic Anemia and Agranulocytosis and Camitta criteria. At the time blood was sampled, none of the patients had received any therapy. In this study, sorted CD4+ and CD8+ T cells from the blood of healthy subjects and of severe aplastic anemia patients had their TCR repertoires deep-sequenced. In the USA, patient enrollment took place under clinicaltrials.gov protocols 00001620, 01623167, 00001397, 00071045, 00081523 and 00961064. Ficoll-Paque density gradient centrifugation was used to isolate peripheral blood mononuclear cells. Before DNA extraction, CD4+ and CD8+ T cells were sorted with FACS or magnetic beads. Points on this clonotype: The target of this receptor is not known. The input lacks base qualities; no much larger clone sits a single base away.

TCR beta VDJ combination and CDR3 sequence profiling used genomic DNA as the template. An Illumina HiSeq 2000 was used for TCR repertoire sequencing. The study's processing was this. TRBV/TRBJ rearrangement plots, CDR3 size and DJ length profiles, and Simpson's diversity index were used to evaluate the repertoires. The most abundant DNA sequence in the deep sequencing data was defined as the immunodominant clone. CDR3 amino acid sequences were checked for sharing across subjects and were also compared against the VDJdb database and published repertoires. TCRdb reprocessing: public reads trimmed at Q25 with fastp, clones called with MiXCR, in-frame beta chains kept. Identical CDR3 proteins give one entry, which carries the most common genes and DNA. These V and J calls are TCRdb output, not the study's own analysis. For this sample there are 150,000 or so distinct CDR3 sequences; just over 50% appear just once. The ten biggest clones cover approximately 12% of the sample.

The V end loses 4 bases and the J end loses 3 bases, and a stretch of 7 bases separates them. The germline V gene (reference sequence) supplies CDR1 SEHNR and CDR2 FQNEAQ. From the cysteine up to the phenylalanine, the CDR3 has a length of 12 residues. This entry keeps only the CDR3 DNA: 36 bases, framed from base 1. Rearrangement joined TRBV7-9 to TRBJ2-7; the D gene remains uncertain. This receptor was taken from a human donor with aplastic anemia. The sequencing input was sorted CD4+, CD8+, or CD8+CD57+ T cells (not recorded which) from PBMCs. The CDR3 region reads CASSSSIYEQYF. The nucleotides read TGTGCCAGCAGCTCCTCCATCTACGAGCAGTACTTC.